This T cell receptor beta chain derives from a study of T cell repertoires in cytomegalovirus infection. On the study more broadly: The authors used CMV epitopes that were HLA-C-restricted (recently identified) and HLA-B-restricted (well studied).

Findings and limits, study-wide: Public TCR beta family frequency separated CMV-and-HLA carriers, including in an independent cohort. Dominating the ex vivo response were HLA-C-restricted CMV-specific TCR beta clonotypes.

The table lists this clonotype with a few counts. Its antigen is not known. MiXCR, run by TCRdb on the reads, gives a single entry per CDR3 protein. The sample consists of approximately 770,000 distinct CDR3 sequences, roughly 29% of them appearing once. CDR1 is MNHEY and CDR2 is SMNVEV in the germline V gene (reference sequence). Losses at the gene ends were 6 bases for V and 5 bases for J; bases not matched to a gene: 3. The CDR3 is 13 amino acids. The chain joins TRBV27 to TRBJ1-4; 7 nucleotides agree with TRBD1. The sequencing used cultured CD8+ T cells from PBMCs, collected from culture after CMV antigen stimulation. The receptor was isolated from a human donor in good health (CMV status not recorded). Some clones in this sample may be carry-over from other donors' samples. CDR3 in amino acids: CASRTGFNEKLFF. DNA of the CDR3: TGTGCCAGCAGGACAGGGTTCAATGAAAAACTGTTTTTT.